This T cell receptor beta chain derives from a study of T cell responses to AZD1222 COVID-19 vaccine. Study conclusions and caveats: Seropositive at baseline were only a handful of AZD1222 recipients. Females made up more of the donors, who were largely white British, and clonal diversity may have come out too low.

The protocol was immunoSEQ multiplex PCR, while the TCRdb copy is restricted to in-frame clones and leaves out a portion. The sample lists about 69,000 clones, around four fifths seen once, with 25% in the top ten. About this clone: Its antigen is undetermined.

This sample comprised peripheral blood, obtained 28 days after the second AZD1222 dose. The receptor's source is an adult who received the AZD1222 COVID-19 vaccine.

The CDR3 DNA sequence: TGTGCCAGCAGCTTAGGACATTACCCGCGCGGGCCCCAGCATTTT. Translated: CASSLGHYPRGPQHF. The rearrangement joins TRBV5-6 to TRBJ1-5, with D maybe TRBD1 (5 bases). CDR3 length equals 15 residues. Germline CDR1 reads SGHDT; CDR2 reads YYEEEE. The V and J ends lost 2 bases and 9 bases respectively, with 18 bases between them. The full variable domain, completed using reference TRBV5-6 and TRBJ1-5, is DAGVTQSPTHLIKTRGQQVTLRCSPKSGHDTVSWYQQALGQGPQFIFQYYEEEERQRGNFPDRFSGHQFPNYSSELNVNALLLGDSALYLCASSLGHYPRGPQHFGDGTRLSIL.